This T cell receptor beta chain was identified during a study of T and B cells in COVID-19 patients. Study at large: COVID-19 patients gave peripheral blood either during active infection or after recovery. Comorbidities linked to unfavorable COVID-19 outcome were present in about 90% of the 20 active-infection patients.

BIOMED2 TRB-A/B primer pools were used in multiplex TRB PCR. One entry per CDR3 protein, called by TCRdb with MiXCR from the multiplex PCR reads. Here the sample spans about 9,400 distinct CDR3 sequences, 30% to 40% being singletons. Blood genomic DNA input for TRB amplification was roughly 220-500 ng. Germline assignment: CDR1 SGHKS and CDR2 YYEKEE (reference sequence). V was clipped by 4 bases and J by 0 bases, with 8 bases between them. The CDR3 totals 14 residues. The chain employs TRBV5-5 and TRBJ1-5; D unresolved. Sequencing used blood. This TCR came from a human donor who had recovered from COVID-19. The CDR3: CASSAGSSNQPQHF. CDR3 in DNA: TGTGCCAGCAGCGCCGGGAGTAGCAATCAGCCCCAGCATTTT. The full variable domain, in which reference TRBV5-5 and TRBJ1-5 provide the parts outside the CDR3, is DAGVTQSPTHLIKTRGQQVTLRCSPISGHKSVSWYQQVLGQGPQFIFQYYEKEERGRGNFPDRFSARQFPNYSSELNVNALLLGDSALYLCASSAGSSNQPQHFGDGTRLSIL.